This TCR beta chain was sequenced for a study of blood T cell repertoires in COVID-19. On the study more broadly: PBMCs, B-cell-depleted T cells, or T cells were the source of the cDNA or gDNA that made up the material.

Original processing notes: The assay estimated nucleated cells by amplifying reference gene primers. Repertoires were generated with immunoSEQ multiplex PCR, while TCRdb's copy carries only in-frame clones and drops some. The DNA gave D and trimming, while V, J and clone size come from that table. Among hundreds of thousands of clones listed, about 88% were seen once. The CDR3 sequence is 13 residues long. Looked up from germline, CDR1 is MNHEY and CDR2 is SMNVEV (reference sequence). The V gene lost 10 bases and the J gene lost 1 base, with 10 bases spanning the gap. Assignment of participants to cohorts was predicated upon participant-reported clinical history. All exposed participants met a person with COVID-19 within 2 weeks before entering the study.

The clonotype was recovered from a woman aged 18-35 years who had been exposed to COVID-19. The chain has TRBV27 and TRBJ2-2; the D gene is possibly TRBD2 (5 bases). Input material: PBMCs or T cells enriched from blood (not recorded which). The CDR3 DNA is TGTGCCACCGCAGGACTGAACACCGGGGAGCTGTTTTTT. Protein: CATAGLNTGELFF.